These 5 T cell receptor beta chains were all obtained from the same sample, sequenced in a study of response to subunit inactivated influenza vaccine. Using its own MiXCR run on the RT-PCR reads, TCRdb lists one record per CDR3 protein. The sample has 650,000 to 850,000 distinct CDR3 sequences, roughly 14% seen once. The material sequenced was PBMCs from blood, taken approximately 15 days before vaccination. All receptors derive from a man between 50 and 59 years old who received an inactivated influenza vaccine.

This clonotype has ten or more counts. The rearrangement links TRBV4-3 to TRBJ1-1; D call uncertain. V lost 0 bases and J lost 2, with 10 bases in between. The CDR3 sequence is 15 residues long. Germline V gene lookup returns CDR1 LGHNA and CDR2 YSLEER. The CDR3 coding sequence is TGCGCCAGCAGCCAAGATATTGGGTTCAACACTGAAGCTTTCTTT. Protein sequence: CASSQDIGFNTEAFF.

This clonotype came up a few times. The chain uses TRBV4-3 and TRBJ1-2, with 12 bases lining up with TRBD1. The CDR3 loop spans 16 amino acids. Losses at the gene ends were 1 base for V and 6 bases for J; bases not matched to a gene: 6. Germline assignment: CDR1 LGHNA and CDR2 YSLEER. CDR3 bases: TGCGCCAGCAGCCAAGCGTGGGACAGGGGGCTGGATGGCTACACCTTC. This encodes CASSQAWDRGLDGYTF.

This clonotype has more than one count but fewer than ten. This chain links TRBV7-3 with TRBJ2-1, with a tentative D call TRBD2 (6 bases). This CDR3 has 13 residues. CDR1 is SGHTA and CDR2 is FQGTGA in the germline V gene. The germline V and J ends were trimmed by 4 bases and 8 bases, with 12 bases remaining between them. CDR3 DNA sequence: TGTGCCAGCAGCTATTATTGGGGGGATGAGCAGTTCTTC. Protein: CASSYYWGDEQFF.

This clonotype has a handful of counts. V usage is TRBV12-3 or TRBV12-4 and J usage is TRBJ2-7, with D perhaps TRBD1 (6 bases). V dropped 4 bases and J dropped 0 bases, with 13 bases sitting between them. This CDR3 has 15 amino acids. CDR3 amino acids: CASSYDRSTSYEQYF. For the CDR3, the DNA is TGTGCCAGCAGTTACGACAGGTCAACCTCCTACGAGCAGTACTTC.

The V and J genes are TRBV20-1 and TRBJ1-5, with D tentatively TRBD1 (5 bases). Trimming stripped 1 base from V and 0 bases from J, with 16 bases between. This CDR3 spans 17 amino acids. Germline V gene data show CDR1 as DFQATT and CDR2 as SNEGSKA (reference sequence). The CDR3 protein is CSARGREIGNSNQPQHF. CDR3 nucleotides: TGCAGTGCTAGAGGCAGGGAAATCGGGAATAGCAATCAGCCCCAGCATTTT.